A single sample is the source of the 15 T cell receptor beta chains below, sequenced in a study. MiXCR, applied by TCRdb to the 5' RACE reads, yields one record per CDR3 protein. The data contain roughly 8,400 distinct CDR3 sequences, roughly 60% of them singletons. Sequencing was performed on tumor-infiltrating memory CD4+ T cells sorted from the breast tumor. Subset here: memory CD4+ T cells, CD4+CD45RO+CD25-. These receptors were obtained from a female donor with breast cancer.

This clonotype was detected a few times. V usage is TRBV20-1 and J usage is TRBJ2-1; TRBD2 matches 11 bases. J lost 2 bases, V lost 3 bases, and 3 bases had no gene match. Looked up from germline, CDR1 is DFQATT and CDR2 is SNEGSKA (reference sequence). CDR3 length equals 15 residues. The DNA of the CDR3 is TGCAGTGCTAGGCCGACTAGCGGGACCTACAATGAGCAGTTCTTC. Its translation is CSARPTSGTYNEQFF.

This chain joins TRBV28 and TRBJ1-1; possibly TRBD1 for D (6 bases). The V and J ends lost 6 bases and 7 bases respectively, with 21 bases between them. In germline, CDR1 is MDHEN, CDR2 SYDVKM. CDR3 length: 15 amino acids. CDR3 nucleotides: TGTGCCAGCAGCCCTACAGGGTGGGCCGGACATGAAGCTTTCTTT. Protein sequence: CASSPTGWAGHEAFF. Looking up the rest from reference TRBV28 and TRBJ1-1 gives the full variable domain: DVKVTQSSRYLVKRTGEKVFLECVQDMDHENMFWYRQDPGLGLRLIYFSYDVKMKEKGDIPEGYSVSREKKERFSLILESASTNQTSMYLCASSPTGWAGHEAFFGQGTRLTVV.

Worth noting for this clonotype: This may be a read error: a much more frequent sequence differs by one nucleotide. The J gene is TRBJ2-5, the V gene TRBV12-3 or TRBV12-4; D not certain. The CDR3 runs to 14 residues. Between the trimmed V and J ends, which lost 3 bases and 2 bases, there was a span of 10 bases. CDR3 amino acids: CASSLQQTQETQYF. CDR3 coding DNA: TGTGCCAGCAGTTTGCAGCAAACACAAGAGACCCAGTACTTC.

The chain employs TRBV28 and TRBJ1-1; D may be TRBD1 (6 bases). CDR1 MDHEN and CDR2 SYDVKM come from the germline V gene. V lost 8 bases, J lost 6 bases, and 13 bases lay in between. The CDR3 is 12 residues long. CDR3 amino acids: CASGLGGAEAFF. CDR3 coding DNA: TGTGCCAGCGGACTCGGGGGCGCTGAAGCTTTCTTT.

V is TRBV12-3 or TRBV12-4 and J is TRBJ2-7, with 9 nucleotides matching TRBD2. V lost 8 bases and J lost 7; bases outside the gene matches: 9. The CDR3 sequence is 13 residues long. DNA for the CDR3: TGTGCCAGCTCCGGGGGCGGGGGGGCTGAGCAGTACTTC. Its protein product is CASSGGGGAEQYF.

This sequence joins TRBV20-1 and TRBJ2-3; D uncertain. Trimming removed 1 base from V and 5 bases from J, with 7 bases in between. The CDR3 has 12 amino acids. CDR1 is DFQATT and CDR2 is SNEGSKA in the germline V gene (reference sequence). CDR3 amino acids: CSARGSGDTQYF. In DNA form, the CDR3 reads TGCAGTGCTAGAGGTAGTGGAGATACGCAGTATTTT.

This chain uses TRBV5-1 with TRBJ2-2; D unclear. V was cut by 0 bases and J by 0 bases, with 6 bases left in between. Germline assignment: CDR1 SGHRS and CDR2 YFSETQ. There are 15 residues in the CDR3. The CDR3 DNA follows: TGCGCCAGCAGCTTGGGTGGATCGAACACCGGGGAGCTGTTTTTT. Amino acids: CASSLGGSNTGELFF.

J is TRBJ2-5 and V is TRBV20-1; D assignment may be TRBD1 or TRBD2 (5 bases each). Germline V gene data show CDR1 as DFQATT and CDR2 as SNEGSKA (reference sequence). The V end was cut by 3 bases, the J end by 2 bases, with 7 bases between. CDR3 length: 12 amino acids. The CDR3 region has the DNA TGCAGTGCTAGTGAGGGGCAAGAGACCCAGTACTTC. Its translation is CSASEGQETQYF.

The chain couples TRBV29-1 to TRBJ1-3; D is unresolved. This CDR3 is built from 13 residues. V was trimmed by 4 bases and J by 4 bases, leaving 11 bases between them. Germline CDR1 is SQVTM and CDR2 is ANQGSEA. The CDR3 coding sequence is TGCAGCGTTGGGGCGTCCCTGGGAAACACCATATATTTT. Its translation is CSVGASLGNTIYF. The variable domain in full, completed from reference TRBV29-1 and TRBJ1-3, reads SAVISQKPSRDICQRGTSLTIQCQVDSQVTMMFWYRQQPGQSLTLIATANQGSEATYESGFVIDKFPISRPNLTFSTLTVSNMSPEDSSIYLCSVGASLGNTIYFGEGSWLTVV.

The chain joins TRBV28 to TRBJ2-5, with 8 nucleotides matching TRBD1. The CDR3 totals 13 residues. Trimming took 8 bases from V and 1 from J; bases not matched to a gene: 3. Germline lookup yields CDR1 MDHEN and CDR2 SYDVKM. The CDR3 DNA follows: TGTGCCAGCCTACAGGGGGGCCAAGAGACCCAGTACTTC. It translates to CASLQGGQETQYF.

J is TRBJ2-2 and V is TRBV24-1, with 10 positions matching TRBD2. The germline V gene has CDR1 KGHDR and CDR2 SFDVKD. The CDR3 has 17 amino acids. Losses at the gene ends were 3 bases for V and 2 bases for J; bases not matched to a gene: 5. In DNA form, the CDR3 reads TGTGCCACCAGTGATAGCGGGGGGGCCGAAAACACCGGGGAGCTGTTTTTT. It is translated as CATSDSGGAENTGELFF.

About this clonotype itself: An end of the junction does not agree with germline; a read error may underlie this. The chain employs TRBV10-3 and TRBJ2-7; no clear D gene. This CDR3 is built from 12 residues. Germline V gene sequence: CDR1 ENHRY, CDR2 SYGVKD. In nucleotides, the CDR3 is TGCGCCAGCCGCGACCCTACCCACGAGCAGTACTTC. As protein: CASRDPTHEQYF.

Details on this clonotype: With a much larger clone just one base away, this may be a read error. CDR3 nucleotide sequence: TGTGCCAGCAGTCACTCACCTACCGGGGGTCGGGGCTACACCTTC. Protein sequence: CASSHSPTGGRGYTF. The chain has TRBV6-5 and TRBJ1-2, with a tentative D call TRBD1 (5 bases). CDR1 is MNHEY and CDR2 is SVGAGI in the germline V gene. This CDR3 has 15 residues.

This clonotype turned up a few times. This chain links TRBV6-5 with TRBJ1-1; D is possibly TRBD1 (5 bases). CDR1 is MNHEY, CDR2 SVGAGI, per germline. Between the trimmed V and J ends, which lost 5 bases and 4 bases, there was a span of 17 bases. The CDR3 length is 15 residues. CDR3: CASSEAAGLSTEAFF. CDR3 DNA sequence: TGTGCCAGCAGTGAAGCGGCGGGGCTCAGCACTGAAGCTTTCTTT.

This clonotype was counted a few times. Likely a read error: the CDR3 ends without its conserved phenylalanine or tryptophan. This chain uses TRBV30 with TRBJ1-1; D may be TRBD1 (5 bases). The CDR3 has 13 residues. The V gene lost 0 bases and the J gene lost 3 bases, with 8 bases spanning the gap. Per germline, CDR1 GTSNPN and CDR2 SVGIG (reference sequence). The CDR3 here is CAWSVQEYTEAFS. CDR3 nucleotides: TGTGCCTGGAGTGTACAGGAGTACACTGAAGCTTTCTCT.